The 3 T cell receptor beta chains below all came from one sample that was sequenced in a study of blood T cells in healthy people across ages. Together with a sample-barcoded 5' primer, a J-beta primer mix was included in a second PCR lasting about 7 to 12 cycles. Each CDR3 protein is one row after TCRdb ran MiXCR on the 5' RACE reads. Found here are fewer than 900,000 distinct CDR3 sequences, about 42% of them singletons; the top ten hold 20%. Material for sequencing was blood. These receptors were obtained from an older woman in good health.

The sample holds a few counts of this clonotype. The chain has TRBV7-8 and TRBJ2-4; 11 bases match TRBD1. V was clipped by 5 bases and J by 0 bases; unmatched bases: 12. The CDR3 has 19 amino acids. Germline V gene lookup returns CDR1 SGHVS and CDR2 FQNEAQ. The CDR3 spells CASSPGQGAINLAKNIQYF. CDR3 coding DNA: TGTGCCAGCAGCCCCGGACAGGGGGCGATCAATTTAGCCAAAAACATTCAGTACTTC.

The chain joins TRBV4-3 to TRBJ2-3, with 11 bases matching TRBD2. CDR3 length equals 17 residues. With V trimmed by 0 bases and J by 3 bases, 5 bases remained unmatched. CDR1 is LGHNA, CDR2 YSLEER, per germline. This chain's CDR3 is CASSQDALAGGTDTQYF. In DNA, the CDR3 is TGCGCCAGCAGCCAAGATGCCCTAGCGGGAGGAACAGATACGCAGTATTTT.

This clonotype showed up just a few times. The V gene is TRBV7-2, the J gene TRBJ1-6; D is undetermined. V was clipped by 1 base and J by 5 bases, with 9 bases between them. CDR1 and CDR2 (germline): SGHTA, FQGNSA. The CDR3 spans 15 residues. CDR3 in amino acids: CASSLGQPDNSPLHF. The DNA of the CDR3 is TGTGCCAGCAGCTTAGGGCAGCCAGATAATTCACCCCTCCACTTT.